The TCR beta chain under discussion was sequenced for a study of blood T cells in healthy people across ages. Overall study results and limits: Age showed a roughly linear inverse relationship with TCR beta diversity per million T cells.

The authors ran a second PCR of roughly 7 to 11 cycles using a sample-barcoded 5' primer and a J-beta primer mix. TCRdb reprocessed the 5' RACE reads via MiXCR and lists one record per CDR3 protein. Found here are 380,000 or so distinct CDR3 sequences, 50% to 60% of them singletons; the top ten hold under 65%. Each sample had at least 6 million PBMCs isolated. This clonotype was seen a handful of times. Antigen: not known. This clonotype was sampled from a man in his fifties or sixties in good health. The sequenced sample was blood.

The CDR3, as DNA: TGCAGTGCCACAGGTACATCCTATGGCTACACCTTC. Its translation is CSATGTSYGYTF. The V call is TRBV20-1, the J call TRBJ1-2, with a possible D match to TRBD1 (5 bases). From germline, CDR1 is DFQATT and CDR2 SNEGSKA (reference sequence). The CDR3 length is 12 residues. The V gene lost 6 bases and the J gene lost 4 bases, with 12 bases spanning the gap.